The source of this T cell receptor beta chain is a study of shared clonotypes between healthy human individuals (dated by TCRdb to the early 2020s). With respect to the entire study: The cohort comprised two women and a few men aged 18 to 49 years. Per donor, three plates each were used for CD4 naive and CD4 memory, two for CD8 naive, and one for CD8 memory. The study deeply sequenced blood TCR repertoires of several healthy adults to estimate repertoire size and the extent of clonotype sharing between individuals. To increase sequencing depth and limit assay-specific biases, different laboratories used diverse techniques to prepare libraries and sequence TCR repertoires. Leukapheresis yielded between about 0.8 and 9.5 billion PBMCs per donor.

Using the deep immunoSEQ assay, TCR CDR3 regions were amplified from genomic DNA by multiplex PCR. Extracted genomic DNA from each cell subset was distributed evenly across all wells of several immunoSEQ 96-well plates, and each plate was treated as a replicate. Each replicate PCR for sorted subsets received about 180 ng genomic DNA, equal to about 29,000 T cell genomes. Purified libraries were quantified with a Qubit 3.0 fluorometer, sized on a Bioanalyzer 2100, and re-quantified with the KAPA Library Quantification kit. Each immunoSEQ 96-well plate was sequenced on its own single-read 150-cycle Illumina NextSeq 550 flow cell. The study's processing was this. The immunoSEQ output contained only junctional sequences without quality scores, so filtering could not match that applied to full-length reads. Sequences were annotated with PyIR, a Python wrapper for IgBLAST v1.9, and V/J genes and CDR3 were assigned using IMGT germline references. Reads were filtered out if the reads had weak V/J assignments (E-value above 1e-6), no CDR3, stop codons, out-of-frame junctions, or ambiguous translated residues. V3J clonotypes were defined by identical inferred V gene, J gene, and CDR3 amino acid sequence. To compute the percentage overlap between repertoires, the number of shared unique clonotypes was divided by the size of the smaller repertoire. RTK rarefaction, the Chao1 estimator, and Recon v2.1 estimates of unobserved clonotypes were used to assess repertoire richness. For all TCRbeta clonotypes obtained by the gDNA method from a few donors, generation probabilities were computed with OLGA. The source is immuneACCESS, and TCRdb retained only in-frame sequences with V and J called. Part of the clones is not carried over; for the studies checked, unresolved V genes explain less than half of this, and the remainder is unexplained. That table furnishes V, J and clone size, whereas the DNA furnished D and trimming. The sample includes about 580,000 clones, with roughly 98% observed a single time. The top ten hold 0.3% of the sample.

This clone was counted once. Its antigen is currently not known. No much larger clone is present one base from it, and per-base qualities are unavailable. CD8 naive samples were CD45RO-negative cells positively selected for CCR7, giving a CD45RA+CCR7+ population that excluded TemRA cells. The donors were healthy, HIV-negative adults who had no recently reported acute infections or vaccinations. Every donor was a Caucasian adult residing in Nashville, Tennessee, USA. After blood collection by leukapheresis, PBMCs were isolated using Ficoll-Histopaque density gradient centrifugation and then cryopreserved in the vapor phase of liquid nitrogen. Analytical flow cytometry was used to check the purity and quantity of every magnetically sorted T cell population. Each sorted fraction had its genomic DNA isolated and then quantified by UV absorbance on a Nanodrop 2000c. In the germline V gene, CDR1 corresponds to SGHDN and CDR2 to FVKESK. V lost 0 bases and J lost 4 bases; the stretch between them is 18 bases long. The CDR3 goes from the cysteine to the phenylalanine over 17 residues. The read is trimmed to its CDR3 DNA, 51 bases read in frame from base 1.

The paper's findings and limits, for the study overall: Sampling was limited to blood, and TCR repertoires in tissue likely differ from TCR repertoires in blood. Higher generation probabilities were observed for clonotypes shared by all four sorted-subset donors than for non-shared clonotypes. Because the study included a small number of donors, the genetic and exposure-history diversity represented was limited. Based on pairwise subsampling, the degree of clonotype sharing among donors was expected to be affected by sequencing depth. Rarefaction of sorted-subset datasets indicated incomplete sequencing despite the large sequencing depth. Naive subsets generally had larger estimated clonotype richness than memory subsets did. Roughly 5% of naive CD4, around 3.5% of naive CD8, 2.3% of memory CD4, and approximately 0.39% of memory CD8 clonotypes were shared across a few donors.

Recombination connected TRBV14 to TRBJ1-1, with the D segment identity uncertain. The sample consisted of naive CD8+ T cells sorted from blood. What the cell subset or site label conveys for this sample: CD45RA+CCR7+. This clonotype was sampled from a young man in good health. The nucleotides are TGTGCCAGCAGCCAAGATCCAGGCCCGCTTACGATCACTGAAGCTTTCTTT. Translated, it gives CASSQDPGPLTITEAFF.